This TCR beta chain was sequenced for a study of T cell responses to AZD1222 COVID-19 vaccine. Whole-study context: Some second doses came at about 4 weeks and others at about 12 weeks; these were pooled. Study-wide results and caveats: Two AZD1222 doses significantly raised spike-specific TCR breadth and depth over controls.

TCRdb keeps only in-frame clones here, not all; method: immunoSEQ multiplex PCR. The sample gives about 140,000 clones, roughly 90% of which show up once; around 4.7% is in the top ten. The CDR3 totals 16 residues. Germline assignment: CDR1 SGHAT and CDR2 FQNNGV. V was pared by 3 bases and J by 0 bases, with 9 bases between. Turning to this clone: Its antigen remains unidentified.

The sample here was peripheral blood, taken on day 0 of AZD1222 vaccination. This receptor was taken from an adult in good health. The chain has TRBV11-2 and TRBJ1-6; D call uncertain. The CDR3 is CASSFTPSSYNSPLHF. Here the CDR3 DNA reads TGTGCCAGCAGCTTTACGCCGAGCTCCTATAATTCACCCCTCCACTTT.